This T cell receptor beta chain stems from a study of T cell responses to AZD1222 COVID-19 vaccine. Looked up from germline, CDR1 is SGDLS and CDR2 is YYNGEE. This CDR3 is 13 amino acids long. The V gene end was trimmed by 3 bases and the J gene end by 4 bases; junction bases not matched to a gene: 3. Comments on this clone: Its target is not known.

Broader study findings: In a largely white British group with more females than males, clonal diversity was possibly underestimated. Repertoire collection took place solely once the T cell response had peaked. Receipt of two AZD1222 doses was followed by a rise in Spike-specific TCR breadth and depth. CD4 TCRs associated with vaccination spanned spike, dominating at 160-218 and 743-854.

Assay used: immunoSEQ multiplex PCR; TCRdb lists only in-frame clones, some missing. The sample records some 160,000 clones, roughly 92% being singletons. Sequenced here: peripheral blood, sampled on day 0 of AZD1222 vaccination. The chain has TRBV9 and TRBJ2-7; TRBD2 aligns across 8 bases. The sequence derives from an adult in good health. Written as DNA, the CDR3 is TGTGCCAGCAGCGGTCGGGGGGGGTACGAGCAGTACTTC. Translated, it gives CASSGRGGYEQYF.